The 16 T cell receptor beta chains in this list originate from one sample, sequenced in a study of shared clonotypes between healthy human individuals (dated by TCRdb to about 2020). For the CD8 naive samples, CD45RO-negative cells were positively selected for CCR7, yielding a CD45RA+CCR7+ population from which TemRA cells were excluded. Libraries came from the immunoSEQ multiplex PCR assay. TCRdb stores this immuneACCESS table with in-frame sequences only. Part of the clones is absent; in the studies checked, under half of the shortfall reflects unresolved V genes, and no reason is known for the rest. This sample has approximately 1.9 million clones in its table, and 80% to 95% of those were observed once. The ten largest clonotypes hold around 1.8% of the sample. The sample was naive CD8+ T cells from PBMCs. The cell subset or site label of this sample denotes: CD45RA+CCR7+. Receptor source: a man aged 18 to 29 in good health. Some clones in this sample may be carry-over from other donors' samples.

The rearrangement links TRBV29-1 to TRBJ2-7; D could derive from TRBD1 or TRBD2 (5 bases each). CDR1 and CDR2 (germline): SQVTM, ANQGSEA. Deletions cut 4 bases from V and 6 bases from J, with 28 bases between. The CDR3 length is 17 residues. CDR3 DNA: TGCAGCGTTGGAAATGGGGGATCGGTCGGAGGCCCACTCGAGCAGTACTTC. Protein product: CSVGNGGSVGGPLEQYF.

The gene calls are TRBV27 and TRBJ1-1, with D hard to call. Trimming cost V 5 bases and J 6 bases, with 7 bases left between them. The CDR3 is made up of 11 amino acids. CDR1 is MNHEY and CDR2 is SMNVEV in the germline V gene (reference sequence). The CDR3 protein is CASSVGPEAFF. The CDR3 DNA reads TGTGCCAGCAGTGTGGGCCCTGAAGCTTTCTTT.

The J gene is TRBJ1-3, the V gene TRBV28, with 8 bases fitting TRBD1. The germline CDR1 and CDR2 sequences are MDHEN and SYDVKM. The CDR3 covers 17 residues. J gave up 4 bases and V 5 bases, and 13 bases lay outside the gene matches. This chain's CDR3 is CASSTNRQGATGNTIYF. The CDR3 DNA reads as TGTGCCAGCAGTACGAACCGGCAGGGGGCAACGGGAAACACCATATATTTT.

The chain joins TRBV5-6 to TRBJ2-3; a weak D match, TRBD1 (5 bases). The CDR3 spans 19 residues. Germline-derived CDR1 and CDR2 are SGHDT and YYEEEE. With 0 bases removed from V and 1 base from J, the gap between germline ends came to 21 bases. For the CDR3, the DNA is TGTGCCAGCAGCTTGGCGGATGGGGCATTTGGGCCAGGCACAGATACGCAGTATTTT. Translating gives CASSLADGAFGPGTDTQYF.

V gene TRBV19 combines with J gene TRBJ2-6; the D gene is possibly TRBD1 (5 bases). Germline V gene lookup returns CDR1 LNHDA and CDR2 SQIVND (reference sequence). The ends were cut back, 4 bases at V and 1 base at J, with 11 bases in the middle. CDR3 length: 16 residues. CDR3 sequence (DNA): TGTGCCAGTAGTACAGGGTCGTGGTCTGGGGCCAACGTCCTGACTTTC. Translation gives CASSTGSWSGANVLTF.

V gene TRBV27 combines with J gene TRBJ2-1; a weak D match, TRBD2 (6 bases). The germline V gene has CDR1 MNHEY and CDR2 SMNVEV (reference sequence). With 3 bases removed from V and 4 bases from J, the gap between germline ends came to 10 bases. The CDR3 has 14 amino acids. The CDR3 loop is CASSFGLQYNEQFF. DNA for the CDR3: TGTGCCAGCAGTTTTGGACTACAATACAATGAGCAGTTCTTC.

There are a few counts of this clone. The CDR3 sequence is CASSGQGYMNTEAFF. The CDR3 DNA follows: TGTGCCAGCAGTGGACAGGGGTACATGAACACTGAAGCTTTCTTT. The chain couples TRBV7-9 to TRBJ1-1; 9 positions match TRBD1. The CDR3 has 15 residues. In germline, CDR1 is SEHNR, CDR2 FQNEAQ (reference sequence). Trimming cost V 6 bases and J 0 bases; bases outside gene matches: 5.

This chain uses TRBV7-8 with TRBJ1-4; D perhaps matches TRBD1 (5 bases). Germline values: CDR1 SGHVS, CDR2 FQNEAQ. Between the trimmed V and J ends, which lost 8 bases and 10 bases, there was a span of 17 bases. The CDR3 runs 13 residues. The CDR3 DNA follows: TGTGCCAGCGCAGAGAAGGGTGGGGGAAAACTGTTTTTT. Protein sequence: CASAEKGGGKLFF.

The chain is built from TRBV27 and TRBJ2-1; D unclear. Trimming cost V 1 base and J 2 bases, with 15 bases left between them. Germline V lookup: CDR1 MNHEY, CDR2 SMNVEV (reference sequence). The CDR3 totals 17 residues. The CDR3 region has the DNA TGTGCCAGCAGTTTATACCCGACCCGACGGACCTACAATGAGCAGTTCTTC. This translates into CASSLYPTRRTYNEQFF.

The genes are TRBV27 and TRBJ2-7; no definite D call. CDR1 is MNHEY, CDR2 SMNVEV, per germline (reference sequence). V lost 7 bases and J 5 bases, leaving 15 bases between the germline ends. CDR3 length: 13 residues. The CDR3 loop is CASKRLLTNEQYF. The CDR3 DNA reads TGTGCCAGCAAGAGGCTCCTTACCAACGAGCAGTACTTC.

The gene calls are TRBV28 and TRBJ2-1; TRBD1 or TRBD2 may be the D gene (5 bases each). V shed 7 bases and J shed 7 bases, with 17 bases lying between them. Germline CDR1 reads MDHEN; CDR2 reads SYDVKM. The length of the CDR3 is 14 residues. The CDR3 nucleotides read TGTGCCAGCAAGGACCGGGACCGCGAGAATGAGCAGTTCTTC. Translating gives CASKDRDRENEQFF.

The chain employs TRBV30 and TRBJ2-7, with a tentative D call TRBD1 (7 bases). The CDR3 has 13 amino acids. Trimming cost V 3 bases and J 2 bases, with 11 bases left between them. The V gene's germline CDR1 is GTSNPN and CDR2 SVGIG (reference sequence). CDR3 region: CAWRQGRTYEQYF. DNA for the CDR3: TGTGCCTGGAGACAGGGGAGGACCTACGAGCAGTACTTC.

The rearrangement joins TRBV28 to TRBJ1-2; D is unresolved. V was shortened by 3 bases and J by 6 bases, with 17 bases between the two germline ends. Germline CDR1 is MDHEN and CDR2 is SYDVKM. The CDR3 spans 15 residues. DNA for the CDR3: TGTGCCAGCAGTTTCTTTATTTCGGGAGCTCATGGCTACACCTTC. Translated: CASSFFISGAHGYTF.

Here the CDR3 reads CASSYSNNPRNQPQHF. As DNA, the CDR3 is TGTGCCAGCAGTTACTCGAACAACCCGCGCAATCAGCCCCAGCATTTT. The V gene is TRBV6-8, the J gene TRBJ1-5; D is undetermined. Trimming removed 0 bases from V and 2 bases from J, with 11 bases in between. Germline V gene sequence: CDR1 MNHGY, CDR2 SAAAGT. This CDR3 has 16 residues.

V is TRBV27 and J is TRBJ1-2; the match to TRBD1 covers 7 bases. The ends lost 6 bases at V and 6 bases at J; junction bases unmatched: 10. The CDR3 length is 14 residues. Germline V lookup: CDR1 MNHEY, CDR2 SMNVEV (reference sequence). In DNA form, the CDR3 reads TGTGCCAGCAGGCTCTCAGGGGGGAGAGATGGCTACACCTTC. Residues: CASRLSGGRDGYTF.

J is TRBJ2-7 and V is TRBV6-5, with no clear D. The V gene's germline CDR1 is MNHEY and CDR2 SVGAGI. This CDR3 has 11 amino acids. Trimming cost V 8 bases and J 3 bases, with 8 bases left between them. The CDR3 spells CASGPYYEQYF. The CDR3 DNA follows: TGTGCCAGCGGACCATACTACGAGCAGTACTTC.